This T cell receptor (beta chain) derives from a study of blood T cell repertoires in COVID-19. Study details: Italy, Spain and the United States were the sources of the convalescent and acute COVID-19 samples. The analysed material was cDNA or gDNA that came from T cells, B-cell-depleted T cells, or PBMCs.

Participant age was roughly 18 to 89 years, and participants resided in approximately 24 US areas. Generated by immunoSEQ multiplex PCR, the TCRdb table keeps only in-frame clones and is missing some. Here the sample spans 200,000 to 250,000 clones, approximately 88% being singletons. Sample: PBMCs or T cells enriched from blood (not recorded which). This sequence originates from a woman under 40 who had been exposed to COVID-19.

Here the CDR3 DNA reads TGTGCCAGCAGCCTTTACGGGACAGGGAGATCACCCCTCCACTTT. Encoded protein: CASSLYGTGRSPLHF. This chain joins TRBV27 and TRBJ1-6; 9 bases align to TRBD1. V shed 6 bases and J 10 bases; nucleotides not matched to a gene: 10. The germline gives CDR1 MNHEY, CDR2 SMNVEV (reference sequence). This CDR3 is built from 15 residues.